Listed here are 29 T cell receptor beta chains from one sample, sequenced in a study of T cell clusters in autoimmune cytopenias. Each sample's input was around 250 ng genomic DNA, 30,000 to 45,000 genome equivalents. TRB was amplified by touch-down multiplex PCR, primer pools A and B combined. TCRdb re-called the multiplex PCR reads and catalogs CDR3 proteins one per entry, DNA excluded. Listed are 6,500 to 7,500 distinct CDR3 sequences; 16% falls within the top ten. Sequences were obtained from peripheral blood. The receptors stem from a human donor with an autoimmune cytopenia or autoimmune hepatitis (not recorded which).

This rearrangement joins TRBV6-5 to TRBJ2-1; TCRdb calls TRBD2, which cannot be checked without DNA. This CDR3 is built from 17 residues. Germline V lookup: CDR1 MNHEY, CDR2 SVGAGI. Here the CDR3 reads CASSYIGSGSSYNEQFF.

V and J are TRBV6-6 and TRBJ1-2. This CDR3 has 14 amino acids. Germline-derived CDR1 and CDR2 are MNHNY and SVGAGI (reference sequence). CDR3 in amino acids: CASSYEGSNYGYTF.

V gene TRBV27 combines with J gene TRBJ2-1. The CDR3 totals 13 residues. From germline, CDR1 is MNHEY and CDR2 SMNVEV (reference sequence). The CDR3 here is CASSDFSYNEQFF.

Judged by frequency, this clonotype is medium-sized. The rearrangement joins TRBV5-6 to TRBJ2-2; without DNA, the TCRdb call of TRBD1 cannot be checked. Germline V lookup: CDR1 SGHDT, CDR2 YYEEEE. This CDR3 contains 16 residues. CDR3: CASSLAQGRDTGELFF.

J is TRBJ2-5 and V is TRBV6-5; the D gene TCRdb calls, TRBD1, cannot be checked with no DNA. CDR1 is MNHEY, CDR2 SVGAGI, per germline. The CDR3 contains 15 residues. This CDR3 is CASSYSPGGLETQYF.

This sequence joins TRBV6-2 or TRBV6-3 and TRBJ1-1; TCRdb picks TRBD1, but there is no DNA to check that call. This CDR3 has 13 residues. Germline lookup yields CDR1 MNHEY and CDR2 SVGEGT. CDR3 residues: CASRLDRGDEAFF.

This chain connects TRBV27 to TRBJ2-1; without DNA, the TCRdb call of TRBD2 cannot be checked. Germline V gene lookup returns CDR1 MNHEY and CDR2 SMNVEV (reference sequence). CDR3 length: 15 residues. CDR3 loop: CASSLRSGARNEQFF.

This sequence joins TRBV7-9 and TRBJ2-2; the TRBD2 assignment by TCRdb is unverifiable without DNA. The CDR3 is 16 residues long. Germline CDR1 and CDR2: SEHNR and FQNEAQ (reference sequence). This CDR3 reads CASSPGAGGLTGELFF.

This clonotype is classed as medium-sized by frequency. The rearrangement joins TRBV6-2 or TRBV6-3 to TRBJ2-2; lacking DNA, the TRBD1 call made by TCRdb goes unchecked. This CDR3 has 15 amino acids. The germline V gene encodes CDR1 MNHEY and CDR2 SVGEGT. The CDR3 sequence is CASSYPVSGTGELFF.

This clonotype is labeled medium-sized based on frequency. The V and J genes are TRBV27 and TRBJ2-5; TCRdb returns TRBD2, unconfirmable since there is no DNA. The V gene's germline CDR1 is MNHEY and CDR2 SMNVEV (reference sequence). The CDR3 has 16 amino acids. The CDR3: CASSLAGTRVAETQYF.

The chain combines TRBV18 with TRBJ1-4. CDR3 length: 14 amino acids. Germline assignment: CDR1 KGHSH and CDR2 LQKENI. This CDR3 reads CASSPYDGNEKLFF.

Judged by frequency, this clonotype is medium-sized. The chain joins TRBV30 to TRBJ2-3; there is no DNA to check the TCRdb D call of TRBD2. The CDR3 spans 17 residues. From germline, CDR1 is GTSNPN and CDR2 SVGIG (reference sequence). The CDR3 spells CAWSVASGRILADTQYF.

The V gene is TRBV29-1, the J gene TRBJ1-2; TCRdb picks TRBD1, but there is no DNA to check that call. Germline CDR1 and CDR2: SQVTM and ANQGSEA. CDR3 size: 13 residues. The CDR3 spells CSVGGGAGYGYTF.

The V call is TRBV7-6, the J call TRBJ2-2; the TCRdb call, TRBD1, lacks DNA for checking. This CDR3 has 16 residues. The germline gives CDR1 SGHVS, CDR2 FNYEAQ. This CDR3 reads CASSLVTGSITGELFF.

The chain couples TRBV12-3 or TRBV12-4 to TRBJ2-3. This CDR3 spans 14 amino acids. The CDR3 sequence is CASSLMSRPDTQYF.

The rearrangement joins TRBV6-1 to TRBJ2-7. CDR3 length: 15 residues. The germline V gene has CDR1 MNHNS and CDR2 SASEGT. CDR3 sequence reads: CASSDRYRGAYEQYF.

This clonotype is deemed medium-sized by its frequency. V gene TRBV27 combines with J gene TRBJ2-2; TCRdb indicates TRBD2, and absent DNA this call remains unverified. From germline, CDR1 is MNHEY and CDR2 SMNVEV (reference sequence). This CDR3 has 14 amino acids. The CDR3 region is CASSLGRAAGELFF.

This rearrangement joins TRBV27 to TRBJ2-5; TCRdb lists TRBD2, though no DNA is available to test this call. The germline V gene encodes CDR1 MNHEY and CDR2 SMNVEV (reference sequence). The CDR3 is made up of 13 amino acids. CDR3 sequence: CASKGLARETQYF.

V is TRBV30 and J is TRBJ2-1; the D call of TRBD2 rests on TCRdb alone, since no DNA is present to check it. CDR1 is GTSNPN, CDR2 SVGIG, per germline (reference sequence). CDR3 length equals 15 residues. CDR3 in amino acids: CAWSRWTSDYNEQFF. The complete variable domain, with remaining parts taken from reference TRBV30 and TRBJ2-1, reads SQTIHQWPATLVQPVGSPLSLECTVEGTSNPNLYWYRQAAGRGLQLLFYSVGIGQISSEVPQNLSASRPQDRQFILSSKKLLLSDSGFYLCAWSRWTSDYNEQFFGPGTRLTVL.

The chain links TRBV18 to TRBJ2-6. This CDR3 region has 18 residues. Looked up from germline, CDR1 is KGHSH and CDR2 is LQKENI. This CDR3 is CASSPMGISSSGANVLTF.

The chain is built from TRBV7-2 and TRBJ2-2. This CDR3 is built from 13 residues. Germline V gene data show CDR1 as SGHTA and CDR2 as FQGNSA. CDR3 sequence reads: CASSGLNTGELFF.

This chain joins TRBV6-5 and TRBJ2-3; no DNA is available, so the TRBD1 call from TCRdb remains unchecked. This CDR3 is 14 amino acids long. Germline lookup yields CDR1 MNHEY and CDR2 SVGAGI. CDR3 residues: CASSYDRGRDTQYF.

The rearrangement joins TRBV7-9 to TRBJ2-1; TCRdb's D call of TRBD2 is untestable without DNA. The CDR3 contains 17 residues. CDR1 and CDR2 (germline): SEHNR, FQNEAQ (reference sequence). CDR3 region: CASSSRTSGRATYEQFF.

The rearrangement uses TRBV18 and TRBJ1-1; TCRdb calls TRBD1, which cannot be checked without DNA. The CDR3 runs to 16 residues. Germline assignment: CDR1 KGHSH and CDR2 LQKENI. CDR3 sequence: CASSPLARQVNTEAFF.

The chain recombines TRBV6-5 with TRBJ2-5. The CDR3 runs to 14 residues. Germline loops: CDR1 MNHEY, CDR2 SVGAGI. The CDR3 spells CASSRHGSEATQYF.

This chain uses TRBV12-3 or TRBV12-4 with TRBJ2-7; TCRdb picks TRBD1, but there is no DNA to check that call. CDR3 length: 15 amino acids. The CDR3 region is CASSTSGGGGYEQYF.

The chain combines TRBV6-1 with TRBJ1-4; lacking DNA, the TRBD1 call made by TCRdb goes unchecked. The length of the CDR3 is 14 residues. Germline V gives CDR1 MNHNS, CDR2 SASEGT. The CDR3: CASSSGGQNEKLFF.

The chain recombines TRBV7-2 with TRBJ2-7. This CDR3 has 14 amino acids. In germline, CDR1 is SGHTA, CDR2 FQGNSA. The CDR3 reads CASSFRTSGYEQYF.

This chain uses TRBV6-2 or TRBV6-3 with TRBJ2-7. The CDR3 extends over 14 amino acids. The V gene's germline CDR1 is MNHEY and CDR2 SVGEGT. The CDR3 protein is CASSYSSAPYEQYF.